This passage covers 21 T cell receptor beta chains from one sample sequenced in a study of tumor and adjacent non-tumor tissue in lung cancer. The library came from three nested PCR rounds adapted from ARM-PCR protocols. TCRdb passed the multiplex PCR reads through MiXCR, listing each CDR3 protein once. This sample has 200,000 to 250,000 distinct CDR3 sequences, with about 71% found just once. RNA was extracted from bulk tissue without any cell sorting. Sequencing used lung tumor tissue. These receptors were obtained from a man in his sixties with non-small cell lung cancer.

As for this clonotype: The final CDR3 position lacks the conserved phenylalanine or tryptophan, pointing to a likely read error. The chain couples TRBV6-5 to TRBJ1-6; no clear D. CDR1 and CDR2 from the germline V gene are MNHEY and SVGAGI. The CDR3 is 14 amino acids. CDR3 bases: TGTGCCAACAGTTCATGGAGCCAGGACTCACCCCTCCACTAT. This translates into CANSSWSQDSPLHY.

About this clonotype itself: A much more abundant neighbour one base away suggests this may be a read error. The CDR3 spells CASSREDSINQPQHF. The CDR3 DNA sequence: TGTGCCAGCAGCAGAGAGGACAGCATCAATCAGCCCCAGCATTTT. The chain joins TRBV7-8 to TRBJ1-5; D possibly corresponds to TRBD1 (6 bases). CDR1 and CDR2 (germline): SGHVS, FQNEAQ. Trimming took 5 bases from V and 3 from J, leaving 14 bases between them. The CDR3 runs to 15 residues.

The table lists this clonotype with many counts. CDR3 coding DNA: TGCAGCGTTTTTCCACAGGGGAACACTGAAGCTTTCTTT. Residues: CSVFPQGNTEAFF. The rearrangement uses TRBV29-1 and TRBJ1-1; the D gene is possibly TRBD1 (6 bases). V was trimmed by 5 bases and J by 1 base, leaving 11 bases between them. The V gene's germline CDR1 is SQVTM and CDR2 ANQGSEA. The CDR3 extends over 13 amino acids.

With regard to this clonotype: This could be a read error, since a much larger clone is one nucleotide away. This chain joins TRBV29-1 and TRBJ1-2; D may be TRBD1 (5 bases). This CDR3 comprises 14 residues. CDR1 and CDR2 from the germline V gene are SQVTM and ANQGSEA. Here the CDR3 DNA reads TGCAGCGTTGAAGATTTGGGGTTAGGGGATGGCTACATCTTC. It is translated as CSVEDLGLGDGYIF. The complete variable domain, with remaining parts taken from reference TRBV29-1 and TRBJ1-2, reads SAVISQKPSRDICQRGTSLTIQCQVDSQVTMMFWYRQQPGQSLTLIATANQGSEATYESGFVIDKFPISRPNLTFSTLTVSNMSPEDSSIYLCSVEDLGLGDGYIFGSGTRLTVV.

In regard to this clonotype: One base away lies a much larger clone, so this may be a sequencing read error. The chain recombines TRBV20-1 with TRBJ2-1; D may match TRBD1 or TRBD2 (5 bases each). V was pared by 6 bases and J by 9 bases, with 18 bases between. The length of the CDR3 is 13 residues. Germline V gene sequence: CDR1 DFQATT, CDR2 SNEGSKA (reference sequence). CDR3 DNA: TGCAGTGCCAGGACTGGGACGAACAGTGAGCAGTTCTTC. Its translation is CSARTGTNSEQFF.

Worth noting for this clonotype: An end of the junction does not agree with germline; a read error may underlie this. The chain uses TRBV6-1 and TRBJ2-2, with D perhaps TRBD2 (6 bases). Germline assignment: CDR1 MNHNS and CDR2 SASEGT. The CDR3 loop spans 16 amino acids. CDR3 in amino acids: CASSAGTCAKTGEMFF. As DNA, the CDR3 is TGTGCCAGCAGCGCCGGGACTTGCGCTAAGACCGGGGAGATGTTTTTT.

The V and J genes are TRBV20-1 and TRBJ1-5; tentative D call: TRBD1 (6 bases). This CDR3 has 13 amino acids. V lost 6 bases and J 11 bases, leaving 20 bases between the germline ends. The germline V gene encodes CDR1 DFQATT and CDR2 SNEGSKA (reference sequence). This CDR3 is CSAEGTSLVSQHF. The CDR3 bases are TGCAGTGCCGAGGGGACATCGTTGGTATCCCAGCATTTT.

The CDR3 spells CVISQRRRSSTDTQYF. The CDR3 DNA follows: TGTGTCATCAGCCAAAGACGTCGGTCTAGCACAGATACGCAGTATTTT. V gene TRBV14 combines with J gene TRBJ2-3, with D unresolved. The CDR3 covers 16 residues. The germline V gene encodes CDR1 SGHDN and CDR2 FVKESK.

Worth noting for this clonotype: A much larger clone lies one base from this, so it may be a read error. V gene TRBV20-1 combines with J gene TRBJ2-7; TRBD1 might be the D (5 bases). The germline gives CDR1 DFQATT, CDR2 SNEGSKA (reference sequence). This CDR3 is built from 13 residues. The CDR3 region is CIASGQGFYEQYF. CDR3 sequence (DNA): TGCATTGCTAGTGGGCAGGGCTTCTACGAGCAGTACTTC.

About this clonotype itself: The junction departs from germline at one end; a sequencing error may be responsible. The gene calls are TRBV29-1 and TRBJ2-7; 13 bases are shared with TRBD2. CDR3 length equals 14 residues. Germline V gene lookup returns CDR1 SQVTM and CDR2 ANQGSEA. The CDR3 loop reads CSVEGLAGACEQYF. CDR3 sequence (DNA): TGCAGCGTGGAAGGACTAGCGGGAGCCTGCGAGCAGTACTTC.

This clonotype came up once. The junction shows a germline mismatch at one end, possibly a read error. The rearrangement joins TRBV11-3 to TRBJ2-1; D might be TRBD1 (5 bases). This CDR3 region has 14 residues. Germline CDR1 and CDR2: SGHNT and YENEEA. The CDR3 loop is CVSSPDSYYNEQFF. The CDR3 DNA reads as TGTGTCAGCAGCCCCGACAGTTACTATAATGAGCAGTTCTTC.

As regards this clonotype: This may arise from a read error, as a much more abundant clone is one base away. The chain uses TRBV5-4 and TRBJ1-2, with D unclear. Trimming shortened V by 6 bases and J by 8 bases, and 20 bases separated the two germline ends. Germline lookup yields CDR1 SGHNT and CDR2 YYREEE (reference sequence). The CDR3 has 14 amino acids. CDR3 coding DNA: TGTGCCAGCAACGTTGGTGCCGGGAAGGGAGGCTACACCTTC. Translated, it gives CASNVGAGKGGYTF.

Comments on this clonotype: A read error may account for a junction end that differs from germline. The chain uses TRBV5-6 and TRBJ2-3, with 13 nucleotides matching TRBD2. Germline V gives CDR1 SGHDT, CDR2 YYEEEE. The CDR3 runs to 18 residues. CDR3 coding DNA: TGTGTCAGCAGCTTGAGGACTAGCGGGGGATATAGCATAGATACGCAGTATTTT. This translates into CVSSLRTSGGYSIDTQYF.

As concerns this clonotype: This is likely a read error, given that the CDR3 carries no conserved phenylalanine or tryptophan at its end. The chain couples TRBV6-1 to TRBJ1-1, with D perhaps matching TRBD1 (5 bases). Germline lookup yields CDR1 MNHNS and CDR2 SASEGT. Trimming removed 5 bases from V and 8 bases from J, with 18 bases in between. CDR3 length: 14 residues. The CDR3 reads CASSRTQDVTEAFS. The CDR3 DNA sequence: TGTGCCAGCAGTAGGACACAGGACGTGACGGAAGCTTTCTCT.

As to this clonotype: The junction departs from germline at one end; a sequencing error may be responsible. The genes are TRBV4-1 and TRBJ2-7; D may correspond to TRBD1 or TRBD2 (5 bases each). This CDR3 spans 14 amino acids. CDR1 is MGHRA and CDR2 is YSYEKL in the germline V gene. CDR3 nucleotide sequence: TGCGCCAGCATCCAAACGGGACCCGTCCACGAACAGTACTTC. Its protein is CASIQTGPVHEQYF.

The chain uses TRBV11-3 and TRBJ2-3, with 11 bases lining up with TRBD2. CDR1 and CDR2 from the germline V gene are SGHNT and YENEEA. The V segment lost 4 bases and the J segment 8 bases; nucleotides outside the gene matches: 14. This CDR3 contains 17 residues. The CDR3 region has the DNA TGTGCCAGCAGCTCTAGCGGGGGGCGATTGGACAGAGTTACGCAGTATTTT. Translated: CASSSSGGRLDRVTQYF.

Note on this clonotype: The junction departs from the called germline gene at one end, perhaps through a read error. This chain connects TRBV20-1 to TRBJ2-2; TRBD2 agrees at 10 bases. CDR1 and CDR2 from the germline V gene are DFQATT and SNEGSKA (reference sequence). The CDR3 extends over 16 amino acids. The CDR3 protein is CSARNQREGNTRELLF. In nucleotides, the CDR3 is TGCAGTGCTAGGAATCAGCGGGAGGGCAACACCAGGGAGCTGTTATTT.

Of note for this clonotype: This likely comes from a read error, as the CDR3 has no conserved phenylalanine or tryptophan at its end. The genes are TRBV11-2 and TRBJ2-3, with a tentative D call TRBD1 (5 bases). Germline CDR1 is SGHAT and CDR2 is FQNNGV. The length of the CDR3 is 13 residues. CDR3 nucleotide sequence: TGTGCCAGCAACGAAGGAAGCACAGGTACGCAGTATATT. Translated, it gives CASNEGSTGTQYI.

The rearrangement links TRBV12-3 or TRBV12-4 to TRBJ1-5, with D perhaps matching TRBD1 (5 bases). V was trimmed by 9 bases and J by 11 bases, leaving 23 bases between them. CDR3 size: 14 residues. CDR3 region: CARSPSGGGEAQHF. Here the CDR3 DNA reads TGTGCCAGAAGTCCCTCCGGGGGAGGTGAGGCCCAGCATTTT.

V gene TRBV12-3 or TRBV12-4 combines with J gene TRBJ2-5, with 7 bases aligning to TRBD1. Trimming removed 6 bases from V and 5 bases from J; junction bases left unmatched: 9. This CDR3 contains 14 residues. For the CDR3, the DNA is TGTGCCAGCAGCCCGGCAATCAGGGGGGAGACCCAGTACTTC. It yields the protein CASSPAIRGETQYF.

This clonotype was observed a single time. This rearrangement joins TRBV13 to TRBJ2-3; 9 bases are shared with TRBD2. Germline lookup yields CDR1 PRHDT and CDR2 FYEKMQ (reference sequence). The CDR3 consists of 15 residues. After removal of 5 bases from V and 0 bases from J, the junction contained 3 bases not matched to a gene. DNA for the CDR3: TGTGCCAGCAGCCTAGCGGGGTTTAGCACAGATACGCAGTATTTT. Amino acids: CASSLAGFSTDTQYF.